This entry lists 14 T cell receptor beta chains sequenced from one sample in a study of T-cell memory formation after mild COVID-19 (dated by TCRdb to the early 2020s). Library creation used 5' RACE. The run used an Illumina NovaSeq 6000. TCRdb applied fastp at Q25 and MiXCR to the public reads, then kept only in-frame beta chains. Under each unique CDR3 protein, matching rows form one entry showing the most common genes and DNA. The table for this sample lists some 120,000 distinct CDR3 sequences; around 15% of them were counted only once. The ten most abundant clones make up approximately 4.7% of the sample. What was sequenced was PBMCs or a T cell subset sorted from them (not recorded which). The receptors shown here come from a man aged 18-30 years who had mild COVID-19 (a few samples of this study predate the infection). The sample titles of this study are shuffled in the database, so cell type and time point are left out; the donor was told from shared clones.

In its sample, this clonotype was seen many times. The V gene is TRBV29-1, the J gene TRBJ1-2; D unresolved. Germline assignment: CDR1 SQVTM and CDR2 ANQGSEA. The CDR3 spans 14 residues. V was clipped by 3 bases and J by 2 bases, with 13 bases between them. The CDR3 coding sequence is TGCAGCGTTGAGAGAGGTATTGAAAACTATGGCTACACCTTC. Its protein product is CSVERGIENYGYTF. Using reference TRBV29-1 and TRBJ1-2 for the parts outside the CDR3, the full variable domain is SAVISQKPSRDICQRGTSLTIQCQVDSQVTMMFWYRQQPGQSLTLIATANQGSEATYESGFVIDKFPISRPNLTFSTLTVSNMSPEDSSIYLCSVERGIENYGYTFGSGTRLTVV.

This clonotype appeared many times. The DNA of the CDR3 is TGTGCCAGCAGCACCCGATTCCTCTGGGGCAATGAGCAGTTCTTC. Translation gives CASSTRFLWGNEQFF. This chain joins TRBV27 and TRBJ2-1; D gene uncertain. V dropped 6 bases and J dropped 6 bases, with 18 bases sitting between them. This CDR3 comprises 15 residues. Germline V gene sequence: CDR1 MNHEY, CDR2 SMNVEV (reference sequence).

This clonotype has only a few counts. The chain is built from TRBV5-1 and TRBJ2-5; D possibly uses TRBD1 or TRBD2 (6 bases each). V shed 6 bases and J shed 5 bases, with 20 bases lying between them. The CDR3 consists of 15 residues. The germline V gene has CDR1 SGHRS and CDR2 YFSETQ. The DNA of the CDR3 is TGCGCCAGCACGCGGGATCCGGGGGCGGGTGAGACCCAGTACTTC. It encodes CASTRDPGAGETQYF.

The rearrangement uses TRBV5-5 and TRBJ1-2; D is possibly TRBD1 (6 bases). The CDR3 sequence is 15 residues long. Germline-derived CDR1 and CDR2 are SGHKS and YYEKEE (reference sequence). V lost 0 bases to trimming and J lost 4 bases, with 13 bases between them. CDR3 nucleotide sequence: TGTGCCAGCAGCTTGGCGGCAGGGGTGGGCTATGGCTACACCTTC. Its protein is CASSLAAGVGYGYTF.

This clonotype was counted a few times. The V gene is TRBV5-1, the J gene TRBJ2-7; 8 positions match TRBD1. The J segment lost 2 bases and the V segment lost 4 bases, leaving 5 bases of the junction unmatched. The CDR3 loop spans 14 amino acids. Germline values: CDR1 SGHRS, CDR2 YFSETQ. The CDR3 spells CASSQGQVTYEQYF. In nucleotides, the CDR3 is TGCGCCAGCAGCCAGGGACAGGTTACCTACGAGCAGTACTTC.

This clonotype was detected a few times. The chain joins TRBV6-1 to TRBJ1-2; no reliable D call. In germline, CDR1 is MNHNS, CDR2 SASEGT. This CDR3 has 13 amino acids. Trimming cost V 3 bases and J 6 bases, with 11 bases left between them. DNA of the CDR3: TGTGCCAGCAGTGAGGTCCCCATGCATGGCTACACCTTC. This translates into CASSEVPMHGYTF.

The rearrangement uses TRBV4-1 and TRBJ2-6; D possibly matches TRBD1 or TRBD2 (5 bases each). Germline V lookup: CDR1 MGHRA, CDR2 YSYEKL. The CDR3 has 17 residues. V lost 6 bases and J 1 base, leaving 16 bases between the germline ends. The CDR3 DNA sequence: TGCGCCAGCAGGGGACGGGACCTCGGGTCTGGGGCCAACGTCCTGACTTTC. This encodes CASRGRDLGSGANVLTF.

J is TRBJ1-5 and V is TRBV19; 8 bases align to TRBD1. J was trimmed by 6 bases and V by 6 bases; bases with no gene match: 10. CDR1 and CDR2 from the germline V gene are LNHDA and SQIVND (reference sequence). This CDR3 is 15 amino acids long. CDR3 amino acids: CASRDRDRGGQPQHF. DNA for the CDR3: TGTGCCAGTAGAGATCGTGACAGGGGAGGTCAGCCCCAGCATTTT.

In its sample, this clonotype was seen many times. The chain carries TRBV5-1 and TRBJ1-2, with 8 bases that match TRBD1. V shed 0 bases and J 7 bases; nucleotides not matched to a gene: 5. From germline, CDR1 is SGHRS and CDR2 YFSETQ. CDR3 size: 14 residues. CDR3: CASSLGQGHGGYTF. CDR3 DNA sequence: TGCGCCAGCAGCTTGGGACAGGGGCACGGTGGCTACACCTTC. The full variable domain, completed using reference TRBV5-1 and TRBJ1-2, is KAGVTQTPRYLIKTRGQQVTLSCSPISGHRSVSWYQQTPGQGLQFLFEYFSETQRNKGNFPGRFSGRQFSNSRSEMNVSTLELGDSALYLCASSLGQGHGGYTFGSGTRLTVV.

This clonotype was counted many times. V is TRBV6-2 or TRBV6-3 and J is TRBJ2-1, with 8 positions matching TRBD2. The V and J ends lost 6 bases and 9 bases, in that order; junction bases with no gene match: 10. This CDR3 contains 14 residues. The germline gives CDR1 MNHEY, CDR2 SVGEGT. DNA of the CDR3: TGTGCCAGCAGAAAAACGGGGGGGCCGGGTGAGCAGTTCTTC. It translates to CASRKTGGPGEQFF.

V gene TRBV5-1 combines with J gene TRBJ2-5, with no clear D. V was cut by 7 bases and J by 0 bases, with 10 bases left in between. Germline V gene data show CDR1 as SGHRS and CDR2 as YFSETQ. The CDR3 sequence is 13 residues long. Here the CDR3 reads CASRGDNQETQYF. CDR3 DNA sequence: TGCGCCAGCCGAGGAGACAACCAAGAGACCCAGTACTTC.

This rearrangement joins TRBV5-1 to TRBJ1-2, with a possible D match to TRBD1 (5 bases). V was shortened by 3 bases and J by 5 bases, with 14 bases between the two germline ends. From germline, CDR1 is SGHRS and CDR2 YFSETQ. The length of the CDR3 is 14 residues. The CDR3 nucleotides read TGCGCCAGCAGCTCAACCGGGACGGCTTATGGCTACACCTTC. Protein sequence: CASSSTGTAYGYTF.

This clonotype was counted a few times. The chain carries TRBV5-1 and TRBJ1-4; D not resolved. The CDR3 has 15 residues. CDR1 and CDR2 from the germline V gene are SGHRS and YFSETQ. V dropped 0 bases and J dropped 2 bases, with 8 bases sitting between them. This CDR3 is CASSLGTATNEKLFF. DNA of the CDR3: TGCGCCAGCAGCTTGGGAACAGCCACTAATGAAAAACTGTTTTTT.

V and J are TRBV4-1 and TRBJ2-3; D is unresolved. The length of the CDR3 is 15 residues. V was trimmed by 1 base and J by 1 base, leaving 9 bases between them. Germline V CDR1 and CDR2: MGHRA, YSYEKL. The CDR3, as DNA: TGCGCCAGCAGCCAAGGTCAGCGACGCACAGATACGCAGTATTTT. Protein sequence: CASSQGQRRTDTQYF.